This T cell receptor (beta chain) was documented in a study of blood T cell repertoires in COVID-19 (TCRdb year 2020). With respect to the entire study: Collaborator samples came from the United States, Italy and Spain and covered acute and convalescent phases of COVID-19. The prospective study material was composed of cDNA or gDNA derived from T cells, B-cell-depleted T cells, or PBMCs. Deeply sampled blood TCRbeta repertoires from subjects exposed to, actively infected with, or recovered from COVID-19 were included in the dataset. The repertoires were released in a freely available public database meant as a resource for research on the immune response to SARS-CoV-2. The samples were drawn from the first 160 participants of the ongoing ImmuneRACE study and from under 1,500 subjects provided by 6 global collaborators. A de-identified subject ID, COVID-19 status, age in years and sex were almost always included in the sample metadata. Where available, HLA class I and class II types were obtained from metadata supplied by the sample provider rather than from assay-based typing.

TCRbeta CDR3 regions were amplified from genomic DNA by means of the immunoSEQ Assay, a bias-controlled multiplex PCR. The paper's processing steps were these. Nucleated cell counts per sample were estimated from amplification of reference gene primers within the assay. To quantify the absolute abundance of each unique TCRbeta CDR3 rearrangement, sequence reads were collapsed and filtered. For each sample, productive Simpson clonality was calculated as the square root of Simpson's diversity index over productive rearrangements. The immuneACCESS repertoire file appears here via TCRdb, limited to in-frame rearrangements. These files lack a portion of the clones; in checked studies, under half of the deficit traces to unresolved V genes, and the cause of the others is not known. Clone size and the V and J calls come from that table; the DNA yielded D and trimming. For this sample there are 150,000 to 200,000 clones; roughly 80% appear just once. Under 8% of the sample belongs to the ten largest clones.

Each collaborating institution followed its own protocols to collect whole blood in K2EDTA tubes. For TCRbeta analysis, collaborator samples were shipped as frozen whole blood, as isolated PBMCs, or as DNA extracted from either sample type. As concerns this clone: The clone's antigen remains unknown. Base quality data are lacking; no much larger clone is found one base away.

Reading the germline V gene gives CDR1 SGDLS and CDR2 YYNGEE. Including cysteine and phenylalanine, the CDR3 has 17 amino acids. Here the CDR3 DNA is all that survives: 51 bases in frame from base 1. Relative to germline, V is missing 3 bases and J is missing 1 base, with 8 bases of the junction outside any gene match. The paper's findings and limits, for the study overall: The amount of clinical and demographic metadata varied by source and participant and was provided uncurated.

The chain uses TRBV9 and TRBJ2-2; TRBD1 fits 8 bases in the junction. This receptor was obtained from a man aged 55 to 70 with acute or convalescent COVID-19. Sequencing used peripheral blood. The CDR3 amino acid sequence is: CASSADPGTGNTGELFF. The nucleotide sequence is given as TGTGCCAGCAGCGCGGATCCCGGGACAGGGAACACCGGGGAGCTGTTTTTT.